This TCR beta chain was documented in a study of blood T cell repertoires in COVID-19. This table comes from immunoSEQ multiplex PCR, and its TCRdb copy is limited to in-frame clones, with some not included. The table records around 230,000 clones, 70% to 90% of them present only once. The material sequenced was PBMCs or T cells enriched from blood (not recorded which). The TCR originated in a middle-aged man who had recovered from COVID-19.

The CDR3 DNA follows: TGTGCCAGCCGGTCTAGCGGTAGCAATCAGCCCCAGCATTTT. This gives the protein CASRSSGSNQPQHF. The chain joins TRBV3-1 (or the pseudogene TRBV3-2) to TRBJ1-5, with D hard to call. The CDR3 totals 14 residues. Germline lookup yields CDR1 LGHDT and CDR2 YNNKEL (reference sequence). V lost 8 bases to trimming and J lost 0 bases, with 11 bases between them.